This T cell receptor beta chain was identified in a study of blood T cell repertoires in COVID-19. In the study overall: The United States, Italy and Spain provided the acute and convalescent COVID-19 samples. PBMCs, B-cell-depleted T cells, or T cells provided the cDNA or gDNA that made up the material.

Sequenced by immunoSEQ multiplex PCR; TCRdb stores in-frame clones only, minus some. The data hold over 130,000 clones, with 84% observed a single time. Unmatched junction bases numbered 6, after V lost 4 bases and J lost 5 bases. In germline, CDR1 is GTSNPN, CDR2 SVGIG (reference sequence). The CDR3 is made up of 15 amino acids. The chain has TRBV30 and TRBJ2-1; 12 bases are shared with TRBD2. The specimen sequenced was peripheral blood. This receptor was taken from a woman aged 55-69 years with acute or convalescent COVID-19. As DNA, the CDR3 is TGTGCCTGGAATAAGGGACTAGCGGGCAACAATGAGCAGTTCTTC. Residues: CAWNKGLAGNNEQFF. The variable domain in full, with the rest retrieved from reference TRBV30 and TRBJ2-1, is SQTIHQWPATLVQPVGSPLSLECTVEGTSNPNLYWYRQAAGRGLQLLFYSVGIGQISSEVPQNLSASRPQDRQFILSSKKLLLSDSGFYLCAWNKGLAGNNEQFFGPGTRLTVL.